The T cell receptor (beta chain) under discussion was sequenced for a study of CD8+CD57+ T cells in acquired aplastic anemia. Whole-study results and caveats: Patients shared 25 to 35 CD8+ CDR3 sequences with controls.

Genomic DNA was employed as the template in profiling TCR beta VDJ and CDR3. TCRdb analysed the reads with MiXCR anew, one entry per CDR3 protein. Of fewer than 80,000 distinct CDR3 sequences in the sample, 70% were seen once. All sequencing subjects had displayed CD8+CD57+ cell expansion on flow cytometry. As regards this clonotype: Antigen unknown.

CDR3 size: 13 residues. Germline V gene sequence: CDR1 LNHNV, CDR2 YYDKDF (reference sequence). The ends were cut back, 9 bases at V and 1 base at J, with 13 bases in the middle. The V gene is TRBV15, the J gene TRBJ2-7, with D tentatively TRBD2 (6 bases). The specimen sequenced was sorted CD4+, CD8+, or CD8+CD57+ T cells (not recorded which) from PBMCs. This sequence was found in a human donor with aplastic anemia. CDR3 sequence: CATSPGVSYEQYF. The DNA of the CDR3 is TGTGCCACGAGTCCGGGGGTATCCTACGAGCAGTACTTC.